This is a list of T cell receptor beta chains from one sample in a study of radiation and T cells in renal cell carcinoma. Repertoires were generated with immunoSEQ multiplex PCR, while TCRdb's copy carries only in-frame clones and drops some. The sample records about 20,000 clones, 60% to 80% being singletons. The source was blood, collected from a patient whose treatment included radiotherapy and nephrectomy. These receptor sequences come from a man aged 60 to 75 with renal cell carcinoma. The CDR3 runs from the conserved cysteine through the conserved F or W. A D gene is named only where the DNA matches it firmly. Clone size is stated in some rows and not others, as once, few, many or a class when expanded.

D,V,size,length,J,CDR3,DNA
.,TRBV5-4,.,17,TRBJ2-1,CASTPRWLAARPHEQFF,TGTGCCAGCACCCCCAGATGGCTTGCGGCCCGCCCCCATGAGCAGTTCTTC
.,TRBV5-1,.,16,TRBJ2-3,CASSLGALTSTDTQYF,TGCGCCAGCAGCTTGGGGGCCTTGACTAGCACAGATACGCAGTATTTT
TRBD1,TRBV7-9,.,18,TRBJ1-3,CASSPPGLRTGRGNTIYF,TGTGCCAGCAGCCCCCCAGGGCTTAGGACAGGACGTGGAAACACCATATATTTT
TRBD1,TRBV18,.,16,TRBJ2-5,CASSQAGQGSWKTQYF,TGTGCCAGCTCACAGGCAGGACAGGGAAGCTGGAAGACCCAGTACTTC
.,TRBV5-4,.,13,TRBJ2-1,CASSTDTYNEQFF,TGTGCCAGCAGCACCGACACGTACAATGAGCAGTTCTTC
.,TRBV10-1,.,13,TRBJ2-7,CASSRGGGLEQYF,TGCGCCAGCAGCCGAGGCGGCGGTCTCGAGCAGTACTTC
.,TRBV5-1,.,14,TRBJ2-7,CASRNNNLGHEQYF,TGCGCCAGCAGAAATAACAATTTGGGACACGAGCAGTACTTC
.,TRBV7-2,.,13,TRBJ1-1,CASSIFLDTEAFF,TGTGCCAGCAGCATCTTTTTAGACACTGAAGCTTTCTTT
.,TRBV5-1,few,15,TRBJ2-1,CASSLVGSLLNEQFF,TGCGCCAGCAGCTTGGTCGGGAGCCTACTCAATGAGCAGTTCTTC
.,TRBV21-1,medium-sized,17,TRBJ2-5,CASKVRGAKSSQETQYF,TGTGCCAGTAAAGTGAGGGGGGCGAAATCGAGCCAAGAGACCCAGTACTTC
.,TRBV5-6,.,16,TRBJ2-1,CASSRDPGSSYNEQFF,TGTGCCAGCAGCCGAGACCCAGGGAGCTCCTACAATGAGCAGTTCTTC
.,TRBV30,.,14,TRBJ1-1,CAWSPSGSNTEAFF,TGTGCCTGGAGTCCATCGGGGTCCAACACTGAAGCTTTCTTT
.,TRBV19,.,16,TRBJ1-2,CASSINGEQDIFGYTF,TGTGCCAGTAGTATAAACGGGGAACAGGACATCTTCGGCTACACCTTC
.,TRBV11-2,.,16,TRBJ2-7,CASSLGRQGGRGEQYF,TGTGCCAGCAGCTTAGGGCGACAGGGAGGTCGGGGGGAGCAGTACTTC
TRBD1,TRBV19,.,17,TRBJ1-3,CASSIDQGTASGNTIYF,TGTGCCAGTAGTATAGATCAAGGGACAGCCTCTGGAAACACCATATATTTT
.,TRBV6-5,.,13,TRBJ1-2,CASKKGDGQDLTF,TGTGCCAGCAAAAAGGGGGATGGGCAGGACCTCACCTTC
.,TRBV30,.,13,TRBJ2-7,CAWSYGTSYEQYF,TGTGCCTGGAGTTACGGTACATCCTACGAGCAGTACTTC
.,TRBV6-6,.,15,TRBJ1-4,CASSYSAATNEKLFF,TGTGCCAGCAGTTACTCGGCGGCAACTAATGAAAAACTGTTTTTT
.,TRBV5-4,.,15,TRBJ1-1,CASSFSPAGNTEAFF,TGTGCCAGCAGCTTTTCCCCCGCGGGGAACACTGAAGCTTTCTTT
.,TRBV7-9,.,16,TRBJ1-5,CASSLGVAGSNQPQHF,TGTGCCAGCAGCTTAGGAGTCGCAGGGAGCAATCAGCCCCAGCATTTT
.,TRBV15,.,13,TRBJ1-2,CATSRDRAQGYTF,TGTGCCACCAGCAGAGATCGGGCGCAAGGCTACACCTTC
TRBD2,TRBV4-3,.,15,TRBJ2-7,CASKPGLAGIYEQYF,TGCGCCAGCAAACCGGGACTAGCGGGAATCTACGAGCAGTACTTC
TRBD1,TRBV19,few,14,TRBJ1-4,CASSFGTGNEKLFF,TGTGCCAGTAGTTTCGGGACAGGGAATGAAAAACTGTTTTTT
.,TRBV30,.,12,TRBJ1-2,CAWSLGIYGYTF,TGTGCCTGGAGTCTTGGGATCTATGGCTACACCTTC
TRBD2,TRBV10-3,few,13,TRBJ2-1,CAISESGGEYQFF,TGTGCCATCAGTGAGTCGGGAGGGGAGTACCAGTTCTTC
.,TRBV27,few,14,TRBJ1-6,CASSWGSTSSPLHF,TGTGCCAGCAGTTGGGGCAGTACTTCTTCACCCCTCCACTTT
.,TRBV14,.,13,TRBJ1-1,CASSRQGNTEAFF,TGTGCCAGCAGCAGGCAAGGGAACACTGAAGCTTTCTTT
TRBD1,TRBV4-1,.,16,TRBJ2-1,CASSRTGATRWGEQFF,TGCGCCAGCAGCCGTACAGGGGCGACCCGTTGGGGTGAGCAGTTCTTC
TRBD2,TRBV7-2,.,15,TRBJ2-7,CASTTGLAGSYEQYF,TGTGCCAGCACCACGGGGCTAGCGGGCTCCTACGAGCAGTACTTC
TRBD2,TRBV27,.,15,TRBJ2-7,CASSSLAGGLREQYF,TGTGCCAGCAGTTCCCTAGCGGGAGGGCTACGAGAGCAGTACTTC
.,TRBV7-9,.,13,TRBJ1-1,CASSFREKVGAFF,TGTGCCAGCAGCTTCCGCGAGAAAGTTGGGGCTTTCTTT
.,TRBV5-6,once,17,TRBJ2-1,CASSLLPDRSSYNEQFF,TGTGCCAGCAGCTTGCTGCCGGACCGGAGCTCCTACAATGAGCAGTTCTTC
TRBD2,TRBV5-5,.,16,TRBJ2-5,CASSLYVSGSGETQYF,TGTGCCAGCAGCTTGTATGTTAGCGGGAGCGGAGAGACCCAGTACTTC
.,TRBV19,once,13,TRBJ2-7,CASSIPGQYEQYF,TGTGCCAGTAGTATCCCAGGACAGTACGAGCAGTACTTC
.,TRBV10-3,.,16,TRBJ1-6,CAISDSMTGTNSPLHF,TGTGCCATCAGTGATTCTATGACAGGAACCAATTCACCCCTCCACTTT
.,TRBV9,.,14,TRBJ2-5,CASSRGGKQETQYF,TGTGCCAGCAGCCGCGGCGGAAAGCAAGAGACCCAGTACTTC
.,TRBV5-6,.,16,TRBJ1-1,CASSLAGGNKNTEAFF,TGTGCCAGCAGCTTGGCCGGGGGGAACAAAAACACTGAAGCTTTCTTT
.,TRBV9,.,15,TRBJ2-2,CASSASERDTGELFF,TGTGCCAGCAGCGCCAGCGAAAGGGACACCGGGGAGCTGTTTTTT
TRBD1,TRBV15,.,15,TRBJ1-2,CATSPRDSPNYGYTF,TGTGCCACCAGCCCCCGGGACAGCCCCAACTATGGCTACACCTTC
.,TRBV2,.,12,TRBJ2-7,CASSVPPGRQYF,TGTGCCAGCAGTGTCCCCCCGGGACGGCAGTACTTC
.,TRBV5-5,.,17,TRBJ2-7,CASRPGAGSGGDNEQYF,TGTGCCAGCAGGCCTGGGGCGGGGTCCGGGGGAGACAACGAGCAGTACTTC
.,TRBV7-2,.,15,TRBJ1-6,CASSLVDRRNSPLHF,TGTGCCAGCAGCTTAGTAGACAGGCGTAATTCACCCCTCCACTTT
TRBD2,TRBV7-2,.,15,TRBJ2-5,CASRLGTSEKETQYF,TGTGCCAGCAGGCTCGGGACTAGCGAGAAGGAGACCCAGTACTTC
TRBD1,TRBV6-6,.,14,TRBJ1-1,CASSYGTGFAEAFF,TGTGCCAGCAGTTACGGGACAGGGTTCGCTGAAGCTTTCTTT
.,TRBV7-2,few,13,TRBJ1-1,CASSLAEYTEAFF,TGTGCCAGCAGCTTAGCCGAATACACTGAAGCTTTCTTT
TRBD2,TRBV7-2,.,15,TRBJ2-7,CASSLYGRGAYEQYF,TGTGCCAGCAGCTTATATGGGCGGGGGGCCTACGAGCAGTACTTC
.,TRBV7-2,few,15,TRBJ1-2,CASQRSHTGLLGYTF,TGTGCCAGCCAGAGAAGCCACACAGGCCTGCTAGGCTACACCTTC
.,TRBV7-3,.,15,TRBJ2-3,CASSSDPFATDTQYF,TGTGCCAGCAGCTCTGACCCCTTCGCAACAGATACGCAGTATTTT
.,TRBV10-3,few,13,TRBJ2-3,CAITLSGTDTQYF,TGTGCCATCACCCTTAGCGGCACAGATACGCAGTATTTT